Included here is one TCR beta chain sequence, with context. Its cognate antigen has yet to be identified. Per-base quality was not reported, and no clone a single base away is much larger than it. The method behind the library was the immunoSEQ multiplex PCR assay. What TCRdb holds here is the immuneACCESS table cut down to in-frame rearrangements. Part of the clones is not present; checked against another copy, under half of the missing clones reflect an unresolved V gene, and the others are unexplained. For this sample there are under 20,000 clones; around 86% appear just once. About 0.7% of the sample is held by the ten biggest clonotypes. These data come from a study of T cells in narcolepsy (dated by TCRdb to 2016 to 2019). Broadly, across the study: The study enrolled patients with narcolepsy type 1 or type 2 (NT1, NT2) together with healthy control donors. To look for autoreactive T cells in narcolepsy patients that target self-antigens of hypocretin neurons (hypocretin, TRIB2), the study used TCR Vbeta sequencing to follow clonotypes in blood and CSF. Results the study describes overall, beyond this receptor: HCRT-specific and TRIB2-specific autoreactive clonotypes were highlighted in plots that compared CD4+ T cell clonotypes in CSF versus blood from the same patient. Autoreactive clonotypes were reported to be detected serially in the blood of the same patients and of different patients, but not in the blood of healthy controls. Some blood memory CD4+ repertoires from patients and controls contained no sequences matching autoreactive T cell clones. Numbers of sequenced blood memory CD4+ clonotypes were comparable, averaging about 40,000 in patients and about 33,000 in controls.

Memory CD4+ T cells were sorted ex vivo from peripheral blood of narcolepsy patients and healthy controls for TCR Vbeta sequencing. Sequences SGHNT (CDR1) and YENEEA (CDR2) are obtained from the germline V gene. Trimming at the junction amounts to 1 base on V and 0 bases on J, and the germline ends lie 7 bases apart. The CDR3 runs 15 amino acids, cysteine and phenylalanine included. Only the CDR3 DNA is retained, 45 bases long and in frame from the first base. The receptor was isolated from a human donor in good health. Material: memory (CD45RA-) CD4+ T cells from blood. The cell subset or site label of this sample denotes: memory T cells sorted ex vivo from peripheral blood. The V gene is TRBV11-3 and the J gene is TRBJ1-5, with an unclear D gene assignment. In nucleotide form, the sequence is TGTGCCAGCAGCTTAGCCGGTGGTAGCAATCAGCCCCAGCATTTT. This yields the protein CASSLAGGSNQPQHF.